This TCR beta chain originates from a study of regulatory T cells in long-lasting Graves disease (dated by TCRdb to the early 2020s). Study-wide context: Persistent Graves' disease was defined as antithyroid drug treatment for over 5 years with persistently positive TSH receptor autoantibodies. Persistent Graves' disease patients were compared with newly diagnosed Graves' disease patients by peripheral blood TCR sequencing and RNA sequencing. The study was conducted in China and was registered as a clinical trial. TCR sequencing covered 13 persistent and around 20 newly diagnosed Graves' disease patients, around 33 samples in total. Persistent Graves' disease patients in the clinical cohort had taken antithyroid drugs for 9.5 to 13 years on average. Paper-wide results and their limitations: Persistent Graves' disease patients showed lower TCR Shannon entropy and fewer highly expanded clones than newly diagnosed patients, suggesting clonal expansion. More public clonotypes were shared among persistent patients (fewer than 3,000) than among newly diagnosed patients (under 1,000). Only the TCR beta chain was sequenced and analyzed. Preferential use of TRBV28, TRBJ1-2 and TRBJ2-5 was observed in persistent disease, whereas TRBV20-1 and TRBJ2-1 were favored in newly diagnosed disease. The authors noted that the small sample size was a limitation that may lower accuracy. Because the primary lesion, thyroid tissue, could not be accessed, the study looked at peripheral blood alone.

Points on this clonotype: Which antigen it targets is not known. There are no base qualities to consult, and no much larger clone falls within one base.

The CDR3 holds 16 amino acids from the cysteine to the phenylalanine. The entry retains the CDR3 DNA only, 48 bases that are in frame from base 1. Via the germline V gene, CDR1 is MNHEY and CDR2 SVGEGT. V gives up 2 bases and J gives up 4 bases, and the segment between their germline ends measures 18 bases. Library preparation was by multiplex PCR. Sequencer: Illumina HiSeq 4000. To build TCR beta libraries, CDR3 regions were amplified by Arm-PCR using iRepertoire HTBI primers. PCR products were gel purified before sequencing. As for the authors' bioinformatics: A total of roughly 58 TRBV and approximately 15 TRBJ segments were identified across samples and were used for gene usage analysis of CDR3 amino acid clonotypes. COPE and FqMerger were used to merge filtered high-quality paired reads into contigs. BLAST was used to align contigs to IMGT TRBV, TRBD and TRBJ reference genes, with CDR3 defined following IMGT. Any clonotype with a frequency above 0.1% was counted as a highly expanded clone. Shannon entropy served as the measure of repertoire diversity, while the Gini coefficient captured V-J evenness. A clonotype was considered public if more than one individual shared it. The public reads were quality trimmed at Q25 with fastp and then assembled into clones with MiXCR by TCRdb, keeping productive beta chains. Entries are consolidated by CDR3 protein sequence, retaining the most common genes and DNA. TCRdb's processing, not the study's, gives the V and J calls here. The sample data list 350,000 to 450,000 distinct CDR3 sequences, and more than 20% of these were observed just once. Clones ranked in the top ten supply under 25% of the sample.

The sample's time point label, in plain terms: persistent/refractory GD, antithyroid drugs over 5 years with positive TRAb. For both TCR sequencing and RNA sequencing, RNA was extracted from PBMCs in TRIzol. Graves' disease was diagnosed according to American Thyroid Association guidelines. Recruitment of patients was carried out at an endocrinology department in Xi'an, China. Each patient gave 7.5 to 10 milliliters of peripheral blood, collected in an EDTA anticoagulant tube. Ficoll Paque Plus density gradient separation was used to isolate PBMCs, and no further T cell sorting was done. RNA quality was checked with an Agilent 2100 Bioanalyzer and agarose gel, and concentration with a NanoDrop 2000.

This specimen was peripheral blood mononuclear cells (PBMCs), taken when the disease was refractory, from a patient treated with antithyroid drugs. The clonotype comes from a female donor with Graves disease. This sequence uses TRBV6-2 or TRBV6-3 and TRBJ2-7; the D gene is not confidently resolved. The CDR3 protein is CASSYADRNTVYEQYF. The DNA sequence reads TGTGCCAGCAGTTACGCGGACCGAAATACCGTTTACGAGCAGTACTTC.